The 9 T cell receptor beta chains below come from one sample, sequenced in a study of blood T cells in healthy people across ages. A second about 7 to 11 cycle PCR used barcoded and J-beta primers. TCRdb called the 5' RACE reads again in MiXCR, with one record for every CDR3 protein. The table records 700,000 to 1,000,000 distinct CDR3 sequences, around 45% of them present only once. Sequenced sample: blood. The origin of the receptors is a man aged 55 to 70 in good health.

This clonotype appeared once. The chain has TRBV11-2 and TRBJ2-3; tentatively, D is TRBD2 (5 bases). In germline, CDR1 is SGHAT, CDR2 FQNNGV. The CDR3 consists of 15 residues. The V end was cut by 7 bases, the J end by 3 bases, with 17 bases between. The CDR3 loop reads CASKIYGVGTDTQYF. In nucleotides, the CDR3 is TGTGCCAGCAAGATCTACGGGGTTGGGACAGATACGCAGTATTTT.

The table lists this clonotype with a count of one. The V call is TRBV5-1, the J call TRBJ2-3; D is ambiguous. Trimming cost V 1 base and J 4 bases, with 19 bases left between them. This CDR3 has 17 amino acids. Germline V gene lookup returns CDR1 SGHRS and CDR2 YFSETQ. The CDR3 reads CASSLKSSFFQADTQYF. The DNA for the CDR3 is TGCGCCAGCAGCTTGAAGTCATCTTTCTTTCAGGCAGATACGCAGTATTTT.

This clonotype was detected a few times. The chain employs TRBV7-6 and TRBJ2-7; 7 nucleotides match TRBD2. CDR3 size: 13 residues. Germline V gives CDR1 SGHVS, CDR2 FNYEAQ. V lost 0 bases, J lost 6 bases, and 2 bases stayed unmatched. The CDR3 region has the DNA TGTGCCAGCAGCTTAGCTGGGGGGGTCGAGCAGTACTTC. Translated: CASSLAGGVEQYF.

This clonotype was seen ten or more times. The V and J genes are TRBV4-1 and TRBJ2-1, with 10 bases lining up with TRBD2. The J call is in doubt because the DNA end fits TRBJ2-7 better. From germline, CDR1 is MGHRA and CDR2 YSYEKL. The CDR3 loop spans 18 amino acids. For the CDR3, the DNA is TGCGCCAGCAGCCAAGATTTAGCTAGCGGGGGCTCCTACAATGAGCAGTACTTC. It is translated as CASSQDLASGGSYNEQYF.

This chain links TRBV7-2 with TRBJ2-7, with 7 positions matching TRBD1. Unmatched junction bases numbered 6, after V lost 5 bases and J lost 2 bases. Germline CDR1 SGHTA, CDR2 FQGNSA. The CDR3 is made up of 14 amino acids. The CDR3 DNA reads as TGTGCCAGCAGCACCATCGACAGGGCCTACGAGCAGTACTTC. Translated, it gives CASSTIDRAYEQYF.

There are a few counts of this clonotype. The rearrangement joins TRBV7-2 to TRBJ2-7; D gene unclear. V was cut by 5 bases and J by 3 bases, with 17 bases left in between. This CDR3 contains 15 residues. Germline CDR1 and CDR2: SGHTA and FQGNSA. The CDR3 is CASSQAQVRIYEQYF. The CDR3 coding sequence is TGTGCCAGCAGCCAGGCCCAGGTTAGGATCTACGAGCAGTACTTC. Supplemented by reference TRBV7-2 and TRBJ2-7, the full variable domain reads GAGVSQSPSNKVTEKGKDVELRCDPISGHTALYWYRQSLGQGLEFLIYFQGNSAPDKSGLPSDRFSAERTGGSVSTLTIQRTQQEDSAVYLCASSQAQVRIYEQYFGPGTRLTVT.

CDR3 in DNA: TGCGCCAGCAGCCAGGATGGACAGGCGAGTCCCTATGGCTACACCTTC. This sequence encodes CASSQDGQASPYGYTF. The rearrangement links TRBV4-3 to TRBJ1-2; 7 positions agree with TRBD1. The CDR3 consists of 16 residues. Germline assignment: CDR1 LGHNA and CDR2 YSLEER. The V gene end was trimmed by 3 bases and the J gene end by 4 bases; junction bases not matched to a gene: 11.

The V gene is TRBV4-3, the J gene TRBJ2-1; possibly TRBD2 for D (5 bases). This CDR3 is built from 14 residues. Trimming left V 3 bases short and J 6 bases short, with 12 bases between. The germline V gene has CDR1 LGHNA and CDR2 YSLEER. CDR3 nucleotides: TGCGCCAGCAGCCATGAGTACACTAGCAATGAGCAGTTCTTC. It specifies CASSHEYTSNEQFF.

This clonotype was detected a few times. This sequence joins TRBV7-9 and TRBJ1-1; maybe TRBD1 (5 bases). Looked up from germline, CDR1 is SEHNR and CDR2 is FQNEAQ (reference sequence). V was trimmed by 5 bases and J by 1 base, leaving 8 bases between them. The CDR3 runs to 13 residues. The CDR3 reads CASSQQENTEAFF. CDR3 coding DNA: TGTGCCAGCAGCCAACAGGAGAACACTGAAGCTTTCTTT.